The 4 T cell receptor beta chains presented below share a single source sample, sequenced in a study of shared clonotypes between healthy human individuals. TCRdb's table, derived via immunoSEQ multiplex PCR, lists solely in-frame clones and lacks some. The top ten clones hold approximately 1.7% of a sample with more than 550,000 clones, 72% of them seen once. Sequenced sample: memory CD4+ T cells sorted from blood. The subset denotes: CD45RA-negative fraction. Source of these receptors: a woman in her 30s in good health.

The V call is TRBV23-1, the J call TRBJ2-5; 7 bases align to TRBD1. TRBV23-1 qualifies as an ORF whose function is uncertain. This CDR3 is 15 amino acids long. The junction had 3 bases not matched to a gene; V was cut back by 0 bases and J by 2 bases. CDR3: CASSQSRTGQETQYF. The CDR3, as DNA: TGCGCCAGCAGTCAATCCCGGACAGGACAAGAGACCCAGTACTTC.

This chain joins TRBV18 and TRBJ2-1; D call uncertain. Trimming removed 3 bases from V and 6 bases from J, with 9 bases in between. From germline, CDR1 is KGHSH and CDR2 LQKENI. The CDR3 consists of 13 residues. This CDR3 is CASSPNEVNEQFF. The CDR3 nucleotides read TGTGCCAGCTCACCGAACGAGGTCAATGAGCAGTTCTTC.

This clone has a handful of counts. The genes are TRBV15 and TRBJ2-2; a weak D match, TRBD1 (5 bases). V was cut by 0 bases and J by 3 bases, with 8 bases left in between. The CDR3 length is 15 residues. Germline V gives CDR1 LNHNV, CDR2 YYDKDF (reference sequence). CDR3 nucleotide sequence: TGTGCCACCAGCAGAGATGACAGATACACCGGGGAGCTGTTTTTT. Translation gives CATSRDDRYTGELFF. The full variable domain, completed using reference TRBV15 and TRBJ2-2, is DAMVIQNPRYQVTQFGKPVTLSCSQTLNHNVMYWYQQKSSQAPKLLFHYYDKDFNNEADTPDNFQSRRPNTSFCFLDIRSPGLGDTAMYLCATSRDDRYTGELFFGEGSRLTVL.

V gene TRBV30 combines with J gene TRBJ2-2, with 7 bases that match TRBD1. The CDR3 contains 16 residues. Germline CDR1 reads GTSNPN; CDR2 reads SVGIG (reference sequence). J lost 6 bases, V lost 3 bases, and 13 bases had no gene match. The CDR3 sequence: CAWSTSRTGGAGELFF. In DNA, the CDR3 is TGTGCCTGGAGCACCTCACGGACAGGAGGCGCCGGGGAGCTGTTTTTT.